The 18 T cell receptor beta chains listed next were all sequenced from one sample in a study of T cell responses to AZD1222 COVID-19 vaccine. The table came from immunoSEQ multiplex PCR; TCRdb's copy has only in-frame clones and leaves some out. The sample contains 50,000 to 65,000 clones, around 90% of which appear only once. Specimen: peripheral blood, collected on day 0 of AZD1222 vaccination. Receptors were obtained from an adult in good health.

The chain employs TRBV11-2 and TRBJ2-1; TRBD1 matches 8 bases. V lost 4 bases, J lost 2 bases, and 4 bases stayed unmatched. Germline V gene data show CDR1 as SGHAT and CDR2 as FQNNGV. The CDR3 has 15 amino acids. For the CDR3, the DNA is TGTGCCAGCAGCTACGACAGGGGTCCCTACAATGAGCAGTTCTTC. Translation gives CASSYDRGPYNEQFF.

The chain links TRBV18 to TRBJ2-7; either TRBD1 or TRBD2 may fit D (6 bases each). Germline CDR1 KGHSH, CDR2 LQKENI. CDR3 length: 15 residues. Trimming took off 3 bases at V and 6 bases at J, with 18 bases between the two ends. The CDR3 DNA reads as TGTGCCAGCTCACCCGTCGGGGGCCCACCCTCCGAGCAGTACTTC. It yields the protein CASSPVGGPPSEQYF.

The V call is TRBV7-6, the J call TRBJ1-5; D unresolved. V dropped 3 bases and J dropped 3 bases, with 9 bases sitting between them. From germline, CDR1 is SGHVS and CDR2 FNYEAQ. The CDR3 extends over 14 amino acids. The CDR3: CASSFGSFNQPQHF. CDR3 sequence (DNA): TGTGCCAGCAGCTTCGGCAGCTTCAATCAGCCCCAGCATTTT.

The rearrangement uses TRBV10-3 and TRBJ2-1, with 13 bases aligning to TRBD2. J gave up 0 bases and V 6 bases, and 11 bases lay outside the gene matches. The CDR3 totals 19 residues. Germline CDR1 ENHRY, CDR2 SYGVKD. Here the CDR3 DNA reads TGTGCCATCAGCCAACTAGCGGGGGGGAAGAGTGGCTCCTACAATGAGCAGTTCTTC. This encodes CAISQLAGGKSGSYNEQFF.

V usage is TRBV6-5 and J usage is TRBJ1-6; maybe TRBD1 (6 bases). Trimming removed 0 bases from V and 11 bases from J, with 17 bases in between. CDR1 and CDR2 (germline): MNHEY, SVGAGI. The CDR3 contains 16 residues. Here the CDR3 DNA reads TGTGCCAGCAGTTACTCGAGCCACGGCACAGGGCCACCCCTCCACTTT. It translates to CASSYSSHGTGPPLHF.

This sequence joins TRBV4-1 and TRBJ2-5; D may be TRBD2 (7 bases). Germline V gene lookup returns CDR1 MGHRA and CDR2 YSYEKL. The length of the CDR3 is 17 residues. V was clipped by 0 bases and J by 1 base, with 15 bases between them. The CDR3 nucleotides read TGCGCCAGCAGCCAAGACTGGGGGGGCGGAGCCCAAGAGACCCAGTACTTC. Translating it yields CASSQDWGGGAQETQYF.

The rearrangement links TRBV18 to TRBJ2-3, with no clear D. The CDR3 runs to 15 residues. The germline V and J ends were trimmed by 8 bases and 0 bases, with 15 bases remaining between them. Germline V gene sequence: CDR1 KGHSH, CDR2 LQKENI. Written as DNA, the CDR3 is TGTGCCAGCACCCTTTCGTCCCCCAGCACAGATACGCAGTATTTT. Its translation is CASTLSSPSTDTQYF.

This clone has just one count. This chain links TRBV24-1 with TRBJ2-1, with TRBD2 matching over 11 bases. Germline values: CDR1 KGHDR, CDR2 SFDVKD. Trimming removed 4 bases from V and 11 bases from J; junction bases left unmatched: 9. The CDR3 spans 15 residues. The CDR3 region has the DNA TGTGCCACCAGTGACCCGACTAGCGGGGAGCACAAGCAGTTCTTC. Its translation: CATSDPTSGEHKQFF.

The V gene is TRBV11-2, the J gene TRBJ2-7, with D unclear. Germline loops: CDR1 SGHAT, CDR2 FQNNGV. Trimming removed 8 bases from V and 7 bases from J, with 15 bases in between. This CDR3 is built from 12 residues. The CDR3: CASSLYRAEQYF. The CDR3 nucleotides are TGTGCCAGCTCTCTCTACCGTGCAGAGCAGTACTTC.

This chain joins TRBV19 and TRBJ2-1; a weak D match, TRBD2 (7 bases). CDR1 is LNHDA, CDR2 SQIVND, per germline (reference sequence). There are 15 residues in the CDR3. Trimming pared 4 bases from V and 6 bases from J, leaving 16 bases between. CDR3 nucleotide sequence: TGTGCCAGTAGTAGGGCCGGGGGGCGCGGCAATGAGCAGTTCTTC. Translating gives CASSRAGGRGNEQFF.

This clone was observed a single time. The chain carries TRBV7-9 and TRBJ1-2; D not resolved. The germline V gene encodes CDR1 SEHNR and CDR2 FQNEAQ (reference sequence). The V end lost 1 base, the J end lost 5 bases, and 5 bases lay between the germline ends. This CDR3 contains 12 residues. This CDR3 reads CASSLGGYGYTF. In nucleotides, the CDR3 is TGTGCCAGCAGCTTAGGAGGGTATGGCTACACCTTC.

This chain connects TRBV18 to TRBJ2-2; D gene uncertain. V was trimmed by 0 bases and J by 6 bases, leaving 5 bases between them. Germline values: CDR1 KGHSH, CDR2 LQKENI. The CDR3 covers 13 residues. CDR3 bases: TGTGCCAGCTCACCACCCCCGTCCGGGGAGCTGTTTTTT. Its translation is CASSPPPSGELFF.

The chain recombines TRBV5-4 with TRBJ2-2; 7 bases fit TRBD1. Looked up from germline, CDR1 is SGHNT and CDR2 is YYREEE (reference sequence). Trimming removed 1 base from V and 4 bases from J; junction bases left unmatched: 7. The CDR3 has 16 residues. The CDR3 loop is CASSLIDRAFTGELFF. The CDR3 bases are TGTGCCAGCAGCTTGATCGACAGGGCATTCACCGGGGAGCTGTTTTTT.

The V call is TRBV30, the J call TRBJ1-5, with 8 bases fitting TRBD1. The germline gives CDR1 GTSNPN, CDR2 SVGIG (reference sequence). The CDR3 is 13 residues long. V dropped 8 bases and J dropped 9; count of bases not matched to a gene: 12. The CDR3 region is CAVGTGGGGPQHF. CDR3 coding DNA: TGTGCCGTCGGGACAGGAGGCGGGGGGCCCCAGCATTTT.

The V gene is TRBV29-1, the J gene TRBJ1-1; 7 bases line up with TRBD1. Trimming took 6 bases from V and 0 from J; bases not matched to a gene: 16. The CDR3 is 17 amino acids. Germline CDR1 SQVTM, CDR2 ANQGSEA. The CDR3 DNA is TGCAGCGTGACAGGGTCGATTCGTCAGGTTCTGAACACTGAAGCTTTCTTT. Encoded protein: CSVTGSIRQVLNTEAFF.

The CDR3 is CAWTRDNYGYTF. CDR3 sequence (DNA): TGTGCCTGGACCCGGGATAACTATGGCTACACCTTC. The V gene is TRBV30, the J gene TRBJ1-2; no clear D gene. The V gene lost 4 bases and the J gene lost 1 base, with 7 bases spanning the gap. The CDR3 contains 12 residues. Germline assignment: CDR1 GTSNPN and CDR2 SVGIG (reference sequence).

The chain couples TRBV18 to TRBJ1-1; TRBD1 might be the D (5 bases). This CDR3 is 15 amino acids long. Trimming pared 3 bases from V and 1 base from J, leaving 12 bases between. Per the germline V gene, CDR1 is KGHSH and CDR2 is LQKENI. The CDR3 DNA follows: TGTGCCAGCTCACCCTTGACAGTTACGAACACTGAAGCTTTCTTT. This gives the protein CASSPLTVTNTEAFF.

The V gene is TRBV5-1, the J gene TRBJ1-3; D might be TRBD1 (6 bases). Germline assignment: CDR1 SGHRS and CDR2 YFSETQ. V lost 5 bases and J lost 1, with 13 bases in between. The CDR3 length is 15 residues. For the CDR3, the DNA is TGCGCCAGCAGTCCTGGAGGGGGATCTGGAAACACCATATATTTT. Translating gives CASSPGGGSGNTIYF. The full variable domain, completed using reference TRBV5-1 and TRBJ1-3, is KAGVTQTPRYLIKTRGQQVTLSCSPISGHRSVSWYQQTPGQGLQFLFEYFSETQRNKGNFPGRFSGRQFSNSRSEMNVSTLELGDSALYLCASSPGGGSGNTIYFGEGSWLTVV.